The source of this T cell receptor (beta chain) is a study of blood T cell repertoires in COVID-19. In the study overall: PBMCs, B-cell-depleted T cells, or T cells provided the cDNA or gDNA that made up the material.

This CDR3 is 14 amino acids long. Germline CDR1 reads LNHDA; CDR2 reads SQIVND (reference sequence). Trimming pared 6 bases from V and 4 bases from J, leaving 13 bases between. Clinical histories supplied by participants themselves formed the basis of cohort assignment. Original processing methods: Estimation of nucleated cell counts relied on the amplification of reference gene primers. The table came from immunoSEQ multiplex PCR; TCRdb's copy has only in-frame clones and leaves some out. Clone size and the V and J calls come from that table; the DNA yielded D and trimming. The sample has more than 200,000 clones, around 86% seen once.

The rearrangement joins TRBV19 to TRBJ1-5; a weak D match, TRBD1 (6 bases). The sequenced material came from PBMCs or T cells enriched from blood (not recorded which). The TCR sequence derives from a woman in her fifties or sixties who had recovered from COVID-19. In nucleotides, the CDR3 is TGTGCCAGTAGGATGGACAGTCTTAATCAGCCCCAGCATTTT. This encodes CASRMDSLNQPQHF.